This T cell receptor beta chain was recovered during a study of control samples from healthy donors and cancer patients (dated by TCRdb to about 2020). With respect to this clone: The antigen this receptor binds is unknown. There are no base qualities to consult, and no much larger clone falls within one base.

The library came from the immunoSEQ multiplex PCR assay. Entries here come from immuneACCESS through TCRdb and include only in-frame sequences with V and J called. Some clones fail to appear in such tables; in the studies checked, an unresolved V gene covers under half of the shortfall, and the cause of the remainder is unknown. This sample gives roughly 450,000 clones in total; 90% of them show up just once. The ten top clones hold 5% to 8% of the sample. The V and J ends are trimmed by 1 base and 3 bases, leaving 10 bases between them. From a lookup of the germline V gene (reference sequence), CDR1 and CDR2 are GTSNPN and SVGIG. The CDR3 sequence holds 13 residues, the cysteine and phenylalanine included. The retained sequence is limited to the CDR3, 39 bases, with the frame set at the first base.

The clonotype comes from a middle-aged man with head and neck cancer. The sequence joins TRBV30 to TRBJ2-7; the D gene is unclear. Material: PBMCs. The CDR3 corresponds to CAWSAAPYYEQYF. In nucleotide form, the sequence is TGTGCCTGGAGTGCGGCCCCATACTACGAGCAGTACTTC.